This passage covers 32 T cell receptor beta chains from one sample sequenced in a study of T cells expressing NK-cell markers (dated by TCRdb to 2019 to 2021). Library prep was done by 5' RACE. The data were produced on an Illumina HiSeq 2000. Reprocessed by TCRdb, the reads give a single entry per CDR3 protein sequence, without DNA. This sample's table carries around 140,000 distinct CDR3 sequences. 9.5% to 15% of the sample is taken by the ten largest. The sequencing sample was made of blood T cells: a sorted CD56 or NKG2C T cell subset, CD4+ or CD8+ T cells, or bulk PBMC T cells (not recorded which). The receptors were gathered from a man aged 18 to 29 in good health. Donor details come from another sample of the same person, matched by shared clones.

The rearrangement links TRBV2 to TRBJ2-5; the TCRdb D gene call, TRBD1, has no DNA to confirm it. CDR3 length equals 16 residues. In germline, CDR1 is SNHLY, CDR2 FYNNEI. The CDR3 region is CASESPFWGAGETQYF.

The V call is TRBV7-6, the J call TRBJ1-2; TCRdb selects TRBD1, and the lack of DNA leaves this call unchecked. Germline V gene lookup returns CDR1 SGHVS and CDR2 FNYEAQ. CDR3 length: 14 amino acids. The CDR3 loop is CASSPTGGAQGYTF.

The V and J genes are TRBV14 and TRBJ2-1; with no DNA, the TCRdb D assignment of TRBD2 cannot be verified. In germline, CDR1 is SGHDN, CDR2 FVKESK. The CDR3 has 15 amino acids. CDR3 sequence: CASSHWASGHNEQFF.

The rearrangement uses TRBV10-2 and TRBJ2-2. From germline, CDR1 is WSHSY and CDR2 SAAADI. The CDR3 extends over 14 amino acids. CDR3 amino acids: CASSANLGSGELFF.

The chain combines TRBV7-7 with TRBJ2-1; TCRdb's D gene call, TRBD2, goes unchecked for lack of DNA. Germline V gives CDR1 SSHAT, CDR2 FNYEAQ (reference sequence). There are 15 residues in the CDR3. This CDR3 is CASSLEGLAGGEQFF. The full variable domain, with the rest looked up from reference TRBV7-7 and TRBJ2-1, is GAGVSQSPRYKVTKRGQDVTLRCDPISSHATLYWYQQALGQGPEFLTYFNYEAQPDKSGLPSDRFSAERPEGSISTLTIQRTEQRDSAMYRCASSLEGLAGGEQFFGPGTRLTVL.

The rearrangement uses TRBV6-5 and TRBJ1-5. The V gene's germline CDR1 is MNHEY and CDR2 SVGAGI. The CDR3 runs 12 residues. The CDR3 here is CASRGSNQPQHF.

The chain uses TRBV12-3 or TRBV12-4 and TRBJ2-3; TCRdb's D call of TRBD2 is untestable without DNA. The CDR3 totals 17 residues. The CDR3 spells CASSLGLAGASTDTQYF.

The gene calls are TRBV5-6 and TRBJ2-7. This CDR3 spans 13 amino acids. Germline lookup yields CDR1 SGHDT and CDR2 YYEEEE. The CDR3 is CASSLGGPYEQYF.

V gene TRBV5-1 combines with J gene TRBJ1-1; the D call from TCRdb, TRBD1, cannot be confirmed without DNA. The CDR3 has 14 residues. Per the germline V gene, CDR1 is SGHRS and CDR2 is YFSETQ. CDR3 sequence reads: CASSLGPGGTEAFF.

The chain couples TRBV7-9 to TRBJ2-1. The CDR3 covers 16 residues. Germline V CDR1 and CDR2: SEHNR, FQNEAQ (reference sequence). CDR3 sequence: CASSPPSKSSYNEQFF.

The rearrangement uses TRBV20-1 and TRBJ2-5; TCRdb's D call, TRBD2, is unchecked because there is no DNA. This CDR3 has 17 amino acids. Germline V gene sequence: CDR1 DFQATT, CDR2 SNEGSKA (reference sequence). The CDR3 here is CSARDSGATSGQETQYF.

Here the CDR3 reads CSASGTIGTYEQYF. The chain uses TRBV20-1 and TRBJ2-7; TCRdb selects TRBD1, and the lack of DNA leaves this call unchecked. Germline CDR1 and CDR2: DFQATT and SNEGSKA (reference sequence). This CDR3 is 14 amino acids long.

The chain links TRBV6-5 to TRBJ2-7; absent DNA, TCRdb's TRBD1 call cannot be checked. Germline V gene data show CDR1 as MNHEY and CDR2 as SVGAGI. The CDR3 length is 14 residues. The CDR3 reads CASSYGTGAYEQYF.

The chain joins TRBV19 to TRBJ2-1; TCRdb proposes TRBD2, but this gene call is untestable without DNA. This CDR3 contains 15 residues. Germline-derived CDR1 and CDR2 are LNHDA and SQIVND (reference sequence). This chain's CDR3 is CASSMQPSGTVEQFF.

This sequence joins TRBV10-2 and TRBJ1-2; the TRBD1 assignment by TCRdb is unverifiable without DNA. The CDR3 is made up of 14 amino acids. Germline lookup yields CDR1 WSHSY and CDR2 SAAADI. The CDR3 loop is CASSTGITNYGYTF.

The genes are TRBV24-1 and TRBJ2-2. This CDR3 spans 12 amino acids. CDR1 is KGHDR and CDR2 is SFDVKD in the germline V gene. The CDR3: CATSDFAGELFF.

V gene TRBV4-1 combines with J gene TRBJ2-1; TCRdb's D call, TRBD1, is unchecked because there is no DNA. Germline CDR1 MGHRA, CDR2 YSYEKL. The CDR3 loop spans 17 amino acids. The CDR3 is CASSQGPPWQGYNEQFF.

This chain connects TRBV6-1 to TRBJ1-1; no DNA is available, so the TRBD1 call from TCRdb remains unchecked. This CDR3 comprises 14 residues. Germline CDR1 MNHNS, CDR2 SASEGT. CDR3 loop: CASTLDRGRTEAFF.

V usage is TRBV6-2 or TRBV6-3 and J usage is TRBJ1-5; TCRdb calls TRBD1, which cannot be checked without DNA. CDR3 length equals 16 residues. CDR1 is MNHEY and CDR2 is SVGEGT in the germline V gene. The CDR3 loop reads CASSYSRTGFNQPQHF.

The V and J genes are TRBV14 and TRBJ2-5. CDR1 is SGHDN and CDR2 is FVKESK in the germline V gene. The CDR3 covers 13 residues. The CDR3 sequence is CASSPGVEETQYF.

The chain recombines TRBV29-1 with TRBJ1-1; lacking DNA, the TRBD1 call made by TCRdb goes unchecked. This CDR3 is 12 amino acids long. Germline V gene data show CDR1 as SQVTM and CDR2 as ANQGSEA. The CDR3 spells CSAFSGGTEAFF.

The CDR3 sequence is CASSHGPGSKQFF. This chain connects TRBV4-3 to TRBJ2-1; no DNA is available, so the TRBD1 call from TCRdb remains unchecked. Germline V lookup: CDR1 LGHNA, CDR2 YSLEER. The CDR3 extends over 13 amino acids.

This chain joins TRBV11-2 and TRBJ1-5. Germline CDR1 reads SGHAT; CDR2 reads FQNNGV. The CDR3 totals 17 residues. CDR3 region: CASSLGLGGRSNQPQHF.

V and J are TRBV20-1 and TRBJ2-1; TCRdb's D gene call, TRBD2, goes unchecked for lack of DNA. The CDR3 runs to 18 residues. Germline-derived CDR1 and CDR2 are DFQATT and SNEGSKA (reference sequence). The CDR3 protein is CSARARDDWTSVYNEQFF.

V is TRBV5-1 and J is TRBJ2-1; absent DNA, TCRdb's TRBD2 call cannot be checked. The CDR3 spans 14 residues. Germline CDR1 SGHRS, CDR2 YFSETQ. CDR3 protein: CASSRVELVNEQFF.

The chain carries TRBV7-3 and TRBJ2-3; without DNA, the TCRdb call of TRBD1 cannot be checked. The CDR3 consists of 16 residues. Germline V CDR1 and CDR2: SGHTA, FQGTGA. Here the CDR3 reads CASSFRQGGITDTQYF. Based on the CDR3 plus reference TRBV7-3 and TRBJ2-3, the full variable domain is GAGVSQTPSNKVTEKGKYVELRCDPISGHTALYWYRQSLGQGPEFLIYFQGTGAADDSGLPNDRFFAVRPEGSVSTLKIQRTERGDSAVYLCASSFRQGGITDTQYFGPGTRLTVL.

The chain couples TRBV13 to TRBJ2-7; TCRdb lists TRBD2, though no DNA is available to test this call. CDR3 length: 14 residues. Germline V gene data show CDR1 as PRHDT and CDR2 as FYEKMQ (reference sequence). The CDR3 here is CASRQTSSSYEQYF.

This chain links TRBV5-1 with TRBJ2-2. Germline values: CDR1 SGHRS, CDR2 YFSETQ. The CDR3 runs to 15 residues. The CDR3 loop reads CASSLVRETSGELFF.

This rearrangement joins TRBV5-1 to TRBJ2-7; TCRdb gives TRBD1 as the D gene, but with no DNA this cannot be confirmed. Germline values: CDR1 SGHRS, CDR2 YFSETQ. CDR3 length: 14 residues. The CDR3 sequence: CASRPTGTGWEQYF.

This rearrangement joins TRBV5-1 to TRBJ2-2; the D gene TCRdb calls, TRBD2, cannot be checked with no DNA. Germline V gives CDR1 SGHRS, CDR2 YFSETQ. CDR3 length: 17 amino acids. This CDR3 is CASSFGLRESITGELFF.

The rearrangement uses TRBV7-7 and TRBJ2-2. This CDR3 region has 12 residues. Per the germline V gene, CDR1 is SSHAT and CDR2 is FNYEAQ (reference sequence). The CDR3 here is CASSPQSGELFF. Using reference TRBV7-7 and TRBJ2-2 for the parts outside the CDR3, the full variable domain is GAGVSQSPRYKVTKRGQDVTLRCDPISSHATLYWYQQALGQGPEFLTYFNYEAQPDKSGLPSDRFSAERPEGSISTLTIQRTEQRDSAMYRCASSPQSGELFFGEGSRLTVL.

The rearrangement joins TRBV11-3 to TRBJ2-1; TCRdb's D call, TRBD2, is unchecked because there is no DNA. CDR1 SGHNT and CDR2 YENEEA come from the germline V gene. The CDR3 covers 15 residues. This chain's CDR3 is CASSFSGHSYNEQFF. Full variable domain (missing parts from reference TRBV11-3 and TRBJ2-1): EAGVVQSPRYKIIEKKQPVAFWCNPISGHNTLYWYLQNLGQGPELLIRYENEEAVDDSQLPKDRFSAERLKGVDSTLKIQPAELGDSAVYLCASSFSGHSYNEQFFGPGTRLTVL.